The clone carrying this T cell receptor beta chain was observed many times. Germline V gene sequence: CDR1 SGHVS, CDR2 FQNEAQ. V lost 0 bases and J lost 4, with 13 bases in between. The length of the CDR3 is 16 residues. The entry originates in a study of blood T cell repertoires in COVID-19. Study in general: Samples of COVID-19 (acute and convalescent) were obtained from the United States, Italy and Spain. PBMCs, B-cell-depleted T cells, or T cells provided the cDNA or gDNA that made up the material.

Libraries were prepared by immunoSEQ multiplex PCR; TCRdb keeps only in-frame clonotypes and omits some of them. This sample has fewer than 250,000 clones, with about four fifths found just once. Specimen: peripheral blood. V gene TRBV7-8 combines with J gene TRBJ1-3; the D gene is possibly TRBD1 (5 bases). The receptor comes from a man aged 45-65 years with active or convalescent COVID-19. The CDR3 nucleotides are TGTGCCAGCAGCTTAGCGGAGGGGATGATAGGAAACACCATATATTTT. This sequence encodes CASSLAEGMIGNTIYF. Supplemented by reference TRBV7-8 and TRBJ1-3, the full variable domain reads GAGVSQSPRYKVAKRGQDVALRCDPISGHVSLFWYQQALGQGPEFLTYFQNEAQLDKSGLPSDRFFAERPEGSVSTLKIQRTQQEDSAVYLCASSLAEGMIGNTIYFGEGSWLTVV.